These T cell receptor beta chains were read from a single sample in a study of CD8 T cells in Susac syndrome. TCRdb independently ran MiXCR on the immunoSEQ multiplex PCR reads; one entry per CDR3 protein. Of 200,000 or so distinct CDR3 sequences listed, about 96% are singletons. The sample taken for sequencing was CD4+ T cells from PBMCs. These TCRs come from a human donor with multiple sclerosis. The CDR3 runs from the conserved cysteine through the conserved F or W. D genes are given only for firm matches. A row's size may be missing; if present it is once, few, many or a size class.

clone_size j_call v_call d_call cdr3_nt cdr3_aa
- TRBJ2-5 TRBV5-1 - TGCGCCAGCAGCCCCCTAACCAGCGCCCAAGAGACCCAGTACTTC CASSPLTSAQETQYF
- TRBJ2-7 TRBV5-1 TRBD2 TGCGCCAGCAGCCCAGCGGGGTCTCCGGGCGAGCAGTACTTC CASSPAGSPGEQYF
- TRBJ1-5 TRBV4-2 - TGTGCCAGCAGCCAAGATTTAATCTTGGCCCAGCATTTT CASSQDLILAQHF
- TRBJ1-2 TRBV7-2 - TGTGCCAGCAGGAGACAGCTCAACTATGGCTACACCTTC CASRRQLNYGYTF
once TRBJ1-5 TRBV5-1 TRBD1 TGCGCCAGCAGCGAGGGGACAGGTTCCCAATCTCAGCCCCAGCATTTT CASSEGTGSQSQPQHF
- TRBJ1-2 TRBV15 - TGTGCCACCAGCAGAGAGTACGGGGGGCTCGGCTACACCTTC CATSREYGGLGYTF
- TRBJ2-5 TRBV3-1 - TGTGCCAGCAGCCAAGAAGGAAGGACCACCCAAGAGACCCAGTACTTC CASSQEGRTTQETQYF
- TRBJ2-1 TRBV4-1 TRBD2 TGCGCCAGCAGCCAGGTAGCGGGAGCGTCGTTCTTC CASSQVAGASFF
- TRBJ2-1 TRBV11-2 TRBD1 TGTGCCAGCAGCTCCTCGGGACAGCCCCACAATGAGCAGTTCTTC CASSSSGQPHNEQFF
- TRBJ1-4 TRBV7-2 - TGTGCCAGCAGCGCGTCCCCCTATGGAAAACTGTTTTTT CASSASPYGKLFF
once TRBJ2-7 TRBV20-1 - TGCAGTGCCGACCGTGGGGGAGTAAGGAACGAGCAGTACTTC CSADRGGVRNEQYF
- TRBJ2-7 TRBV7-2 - TGTGCCAGCAGCTTAGGTCGGGGCCGCCTCTCCTACGAGCAGTACTTC CASSLGRGRLSYEQYF
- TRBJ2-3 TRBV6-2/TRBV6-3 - TGTGCCAGCACCCTCCGGGCCTCGGGGGATACGCAGTATTTT CASTLRASGDTQYF
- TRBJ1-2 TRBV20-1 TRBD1 TGCAGTGCTAGAACAGGGGCTGATGGCTACACCTTC CSARTGADGYTF
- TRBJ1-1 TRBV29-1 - TGCAGCGTTGGGCACCTGAACACTGAAGCTTTCTTT CSVGHLNTEAFF
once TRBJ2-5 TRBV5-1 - TGCGCCAGCAGCTTGGTACCCGGGCTCCCTCAAGAGACCCAGTACTTC CASSLVPGLPQETQYF
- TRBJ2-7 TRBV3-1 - TGTGCCAGCAGCCAGAACAGCGGACCCTACGAGCAGTACTTC CASSQNSGPYEQYF
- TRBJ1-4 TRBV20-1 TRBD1 TGCAGTGCTAAGGGTGGAGGACAGGGGGAAGAAAATGAAAAACTGTTTTTT CSAKGGGQGEENEKLFF
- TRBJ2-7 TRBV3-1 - TGTGCCAGCAGCCAAGGCCCCCGGGAATTGTACGAGCAGTACTTC CASSQGPRELYEQYF
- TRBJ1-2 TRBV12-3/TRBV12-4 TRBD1 TGTGCCAGCAGAAGTAACCGGGACAGGGCCTATGGCTACACCTTC CASRSNRDRAYGYTF
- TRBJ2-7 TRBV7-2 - TGTGCCAGCAGCTCCTTTGGACACGGGCAGTACTTC CASSSFGHGQYF
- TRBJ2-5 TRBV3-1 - TGTGCCAGCAGCCTCTACCTCATGGAACAAGAGACCCAGTACTTC CASSLYLMEQETQYF
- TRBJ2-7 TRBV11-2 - TGTGCCAGCTCTCTGACGGCCAACTCCTACGAGCAGTACTTC CASSLTANSYEQYF
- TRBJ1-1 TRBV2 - TGTGCCAGCAGTGAACCAGCGAACACTGAAGCTTTCTTT CASSEPANTEAFF
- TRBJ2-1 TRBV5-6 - TGTGCCAGCAGCTTGGGCTCTGTGGTGGGGAACTACAATGAGCAGTTCTTC CASSLGSVVGNYNEQFF
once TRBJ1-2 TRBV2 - TGTGCCAGCAGTGGGGGGACGGTAGTGAAGGGCTACACCTTC CASSGGTVVKGYTF
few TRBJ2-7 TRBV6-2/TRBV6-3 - TGTGCCAGCTCCCCAGAGACCTACGAGCAGTACTTC CASSPETYEQYF
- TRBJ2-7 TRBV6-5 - TGTGCCAGCGCTGGCCGGGGGTACGAGCAGTACTTC CASAGRGYEQYF
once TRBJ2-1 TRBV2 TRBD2 TGTGCCAGCAGAATTTCGGGGGGAACTGAGCAGTTCTTC CASRISGGTEQFF
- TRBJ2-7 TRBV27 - TGTGCCAGCAGCCCTTTTGAGCCAACTTACGAGCAGTACTTC CASSPFEPTYEQYF
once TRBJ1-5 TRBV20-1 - TGCAGTGCTATTGGCAGCAATCAGCCCCAGCATTTT CSAIGSNQPQHF
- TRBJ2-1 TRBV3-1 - TGTGCCAGCAGGCCGGGACGTAGCTCCTACAATGAGCAGTTCTTC CASRPGRSSYNEQFF
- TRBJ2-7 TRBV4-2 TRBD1 TGTGCCAGCAGCCAACCCGACAGGGACTACGAGCAGTACTTC CASSQPDRDYEQYF
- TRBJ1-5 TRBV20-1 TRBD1 TGCAGTGCTCACGAGGGGGCCGGTCAGCCCCAGCATTTT CSAHEGAGQPQHF
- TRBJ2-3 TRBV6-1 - TGTGCCAGCACAGTCCGGTACAGAGATACGCAGTATTTT CASTVRYRDTQYF
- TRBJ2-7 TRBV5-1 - TGCGCCAGCAGCTCGTCACAGGGCGAGCAGTACTTC CASSSSQGEQYF
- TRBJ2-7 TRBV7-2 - TGTGCCAGCAGCTCACTCTTGGGGGCCTACGAGCAGTACTTC CASSSLLGAYEQYF
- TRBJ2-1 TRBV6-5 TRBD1 TGTGCCAGCAGTTACGCGGGACAGGTTTACAATGAGCAGTTCTTC CASSYAGQVYNEQFF
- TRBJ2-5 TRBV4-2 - TGTGCCAGCAGCCAGGGGTCGAGAGAGACCCAGTACTTC CASSQGSRETQYF
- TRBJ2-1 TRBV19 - TGTGCCAGTAGCCCCATAGGATGGGAGCAGTTCTTC CASSPIGWEQFF
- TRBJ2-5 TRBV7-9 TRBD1 TGTGCCAGCAGCCAGACAGGGGAGACCCAGTACTTC CASSQTGETQYF
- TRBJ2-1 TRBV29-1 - TGCAGCGTTGAACATTTAAGGCGGGAAGGGCAGTTCTTC CSVEHLRREGQFF
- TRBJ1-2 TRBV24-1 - TGTGCCACCGAGAGACCAGGAACAACCGGGGGAGGCTACACCTTC CATERPGTTGGGYTF
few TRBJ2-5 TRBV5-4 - TGTGCCAGCAGCCCTCCCCTGGGGGAGACCCAGTACTTC CASSPPLGETQYF
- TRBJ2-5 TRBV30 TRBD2 TGTGCCTGGAGTGTTACTAGCGGGAGTTGGGAGACCCAGTACTTC CAWSVTSGSWETQYF
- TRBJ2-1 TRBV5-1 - TGCGCCAGCAGCGCGGGACCTGACAATGAGCAGTTCTTC CASSAGPDNEQFF
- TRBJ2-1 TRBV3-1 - TGTGCCAGCAGCCGGCCCTTTGGGCCCAATGAGCAGTTCTTC CASSRPFGPNEQFF
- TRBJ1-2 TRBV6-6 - TGTGCCAGCAGTTACTCAGACAGTGAGTTCAATGGCTACACCTTC CASSYSDSEFNGYTF
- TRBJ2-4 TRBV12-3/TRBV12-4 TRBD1 TGTGCCAGCAGCTACGACAGGGGGCAAAACATTCAGTACTTC CASSYDRGQNIQYF
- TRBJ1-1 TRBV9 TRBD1 TGTGCCAGCAGCCAAAGACAGGGTTTGCGGACTGAAGCTTTCTTT CASSQRQGLRTEAFF
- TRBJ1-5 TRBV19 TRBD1 TGTGCCAGCTCGGGACAGTTTAATCAGCCCCAGCATTTT CASSGQFNQPQHF
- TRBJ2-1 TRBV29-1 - TGCAGCCTCCGACTGGCCCACTCCTACAATGAGCAGTTCTTC CSLRLAHSYNEQFF
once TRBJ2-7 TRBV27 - TGTGCCAGCGCGGGTACAGGCGCCTTCGCTTCGAAGCAGTACTTC CASAGTGAFASKQYF
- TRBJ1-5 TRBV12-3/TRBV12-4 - TGTGCCAGCAGCCTGCGCCGGGCTAGCAATCAGCCCCAGCATTTT CASSLRRASNQPQHF
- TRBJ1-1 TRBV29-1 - TGCAGCGTTGGGGGCGATACTGAAGCTTTCTTT CSVGGDTEAFF
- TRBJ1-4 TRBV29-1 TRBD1 TGCAGCGTTGACTTTCTAGGGGACAGCGATGAAAAACTGTTTTTT CSVDFLGDSDEKLFF
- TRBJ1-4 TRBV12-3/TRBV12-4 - TGTGCCAGCAGTCAGCAGGGACACGATAATGAAAAACTGTTTTTT CASSQQGHDNEKLFF